This T cell receptor (beta chain) was documented in a study of CD8 T cells in Susac syndrome. Per the germline V gene, CDR1 is KGHDR and CDR2 is SFDVKD. The CDR3 is made up of 13 amino acids. V shed 9 bases and J shed 9 bases, with 17 bases lying between them. This clonotype was observed once. It was with random hexamers that roughly 0.5 to 1 ug RNA was reverse transcribed. With immunoSEQ multiplex PCR, TCR beta CDR3 was amplified across 54 Vbeta and 13 Jbeta. TCRdb re-analysed the immunoSEQ multiplex PCR reads in MiXCR, keeping a single row per CDR3 protein. The sample comprises about 140,000 distinct CDR3 sequences, around 95% of which are singletons, and 0.075% to 0.09% rests with the top ten.

The rearrangement links TRBV24-1 to TRBJ2-1, with a tentative D call TRBD2 (6 bases). The sample was CD4+ T cells from PBMCs. The source of this sequence is a human donor with Susac syndrome. CDR3 DNA: TGTGCCACCGGCGCTAGCGCTGCTCGTGAGCAGTTCTTC. Translated: CATGASAAREQFF.